The 18 T cell receptor beta chains below were found in one sample sequenced in a study of shared clonotypes between healthy human individuals. Here immunoSEQ multiplex PCR was the method, and the copy in TCRdb shows in-frame clones only, minus some. The data show around 2,000,000 clones, just under 95% seen once. Positively selected for CCR7, the CD45RO-negative cells used as naive CD8 cells excluded terminally differentiated effector memory CD45RA+ cells. The sequencing input was naive CD8+ T cells sorted from blood. The source is a man between 18 and 29 years old in good health.

The CDR3 spells CASSRGWDRGDNEQFF. CDR3 coding DNA: TGCGCCAGCAGCCGAGGGTGGGACAGGGGGGACAATGAGCAGTTCTTC. The chain uses TRBV4-3 and TRBJ2-1, with 11 nucleotides matching TRBD1. V was clipped by 4 bases and J by 5 bases; unmatched bases: 7. From germline, CDR1 is LGHNA and CDR2 YSLEER. This CDR3 is built from 16 residues.

J is TRBJ1-5 and V is TRBV10-2; D may be TRBD1 (5 bases). This CDR3 is built from 17 residues. The V and J ends lost 3 bases and 0 bases respectively, with 15 bases between them. Germline V lookup: CDR1 WSHSY, CDR2 SAAADI. The CDR3 DNA is TGCGCCAGCAGTGATGTTTTAGGGGCATATAGCAATCAGCCCCAGCATTTT. This sequence encodes CASSDVLGAYSNQPQHF.

A word on this clone: The sample contains more than one DNA sequence encoding this CDR3. This chain joins TRBV7-2 and TRBJ2-5; D call uncertain. Between the trimmed V and J ends, which lost 1 base and 3 bases, there was a span of 6 bases. CDR3 length equals 13 residues. The germline V gene encodes CDR1 SGHTA and CDR2 FQGNSA. The chain's CDR3 is CASSLDSEETQYF. In DNA, the CDR3 is TGTGCCAGCAGCTTAGATAGTGAAGAGACCCAGTACTTC.

The chain joins TRBV27 to TRBJ2-7; 8 nucleotides align to TRBD1. Germline assignment: CDR1 MNHEY and CDR2 SMNVEV (reference sequence). CDR3 length: 17 residues. V was pared by 0 bases and J by 3 bases, with 10 bases of the junction left unmatched. CDR3: CASSLSGQGASIYEQYF. The CDR3 DNA sequence: TGTGCCAGCAGTTTATCGGGCCAGGGGGCAAGTATCTACGAGCAGTACTTC.

The CDR3 loop reads CARMTGPPYEQYF. In DNA form, the CDR3 reads TGTGCCAGGATGACAGGGCCCCCCTACGAGCAGTACTTC. The V gene is TRBV19, the J gene TRBJ2-7; 7 bases are shared with TRBD1. Germline V lookup: CDR1 LNHDA, CDR2 SQIVND (reference sequence). CDR3 length equals 13 residues. Losses at the gene ends were 9 bases for V and 2 bases for J; bases not matched to a gene: 7.

This clone was recorded once. V gene TRBV27 combines with J gene TRBJ2-2; D possibly matches TRBD1 or TRBD2 (6 bases each). Between the trimmed V and J ends, which lost 0 bases and 6 bases, there was a span of 11 bases. Germline values: CDR1 MNHEY, CDR2 SMNVEV (reference sequence). CDR3 length: 15 amino acids. CDR3 region: CASSLSPGAAGELFF. The CDR3 DNA is TGTGCCAGCAGTTTATCGCCGGGGGCGGCCGGGGAGCTGTTTTTT.

The V and J genes are TRBV28 and TRBJ1-1, with D unclear. V lost 1 base to trimming and J lost 1 base, with 7 bases between them. In germline, CDR1 is MDHEN, CDR2 SYDVKM. This CDR3 region has 14 residues. The CDR3 sequence: CASSLLTTNTEAFF. Here the CDR3 DNA reads TGTGCCAGCAGTTTATTAACGACGAACACTGAAGCTTTCTTT.

The gene calls are TRBV6-5 and TRBJ2-1, with TRBD1 as a possible D gene (6 bases). CDR3 length: 12 amino acids. Trimming took off 4 bases at V and 14 bases at J, with 15 bases between the two ends. The germline V gene encodes CDR1 MNHEY and CDR2 SVGAGI. The CDR3 DNA sequence: TGTGCCAGCAGTTCCCAAGACAGGAAGGAGTTCTTC. Protein sequence: CASSSQDRKEFF.

V is TRBV7-9 and J is TRBJ2-2; D is unresolved. Trimming cost V 5 bases and J 0 bases, with 10 bases left between them. From germline, CDR1 is SEHNR and CDR2 FQNEAQ (reference sequence). There are 15 residues in the CDR3. CDR3 nucleotides: TGTGCCAGCAGCAGGTACGGAGCGAACACCGGGGAGCTGTTTTTT. This encodes CASSRYGANTGELFF.

The rearrangement joins TRBV2 to TRBJ1-5, with D perhaps TRBD1 (5 bases). Trimming stripped 1 base from V and 5 bases from J, with 12 bases between. The germline V gene encodes CDR1 SNHLY and CDR2 FYNNEI. The CDR3 is 15 amino acids. CDR3 protein: CASSEGPPGDQPQHF. The DNA of the CDR3 is TGTGCCAGCAGTGAAGGGCCCCCGGGGGATCAGCCCCAGCATTTT.

The chain has TRBV7-9 and TRBJ1-5; D is possibly TRBD1 (6 bases). The germline V and J ends were trimmed by 5 bases and 5 bases, with 13 bases remaining between them. The CDR3 is 14 residues long. Per germline, CDR1 SEHNR and CDR2 FQNEAQ (reference sequence). The CDR3 bases are TGTGCCAGCAGCAAAACGGGGGGCGATCAGCCCCAGCATTTT. Translated, it gives CASSKTGGDQPQHF.

This chain joins TRBV30 and TRBJ2-7; D is undetermined. V shed 0 bases and J shed 5 bases, with 14 bases lying between them. Germline V gene sequence: CDR1 GTSNPN, CDR2 SVGIG (reference sequence). This CDR3 is built from 14 residues. The CDR3 bases are TGTGCCTGGAGTGTATCTCAGCTGGTGGACGAGCAGTACTTC. It yields the protein CAWSVSQLVDEQYF.

The chain's CDR3 is CATSTDRGLNQPQHF. For the CDR3, the DNA is TGTGCCACCAGCACGGACAGGGGGCTCAATCAGCCCCAGCATTTT. J is TRBJ1-5 and V is TRBV15, with 11 bases fitting TRBD1. The germline CDR1 and CDR2 sequences are LNHNV and YYDKDF (reference sequence). After removal of 4 bases from V and 3 bases from J, the junction contained 2 bases not matched to a gene. The CDR3 sequence is 15 residues long.

The chain employs TRBV6-4 and TRBJ2-2; D is ambiguous. V dropped 2 bases and J dropped 4 bases, with 8 bases sitting between them. The CDR3 is 14 amino acids. The germline V gene encodes CDR1 MRHNA and CDR2 SNTAGT. The CDR3 DNA is TGTGCCAGCAGTGACCATCCGGGCACCGGGGAGCTGTTTTTT. This codes for CASSDHPGTGELFF.

The chain has TRBV13 and TRBJ1-6, with 7 bases fitting TRBD1. The CDR3 is 19 residues long. The germline CDR1 and CDR2 sequences are PRHDT and FYEKMQ (reference sequence). V was clipped by 2 bases and J by 0 bases; unmatched bases: 10. The CDR3 DNA reads TGTGCCAGCAGCTTACAGCTTGAAAGGGGGCTCTCCTATAATTCACCCCTCCACTTT. Protein: CASSLQLERGLSYNSPLHF.

This rearrangement joins TRBV5-4 to TRBJ2-1; 13 bases match TRBD2. The length of the CDR3 is 14 residues. V gave up 4 bases and J gave up 9 bases; unmatched junction bases: 4. Germline V CDR1 and CDR2: SGHNT, YYREEE (reference sequence). CDR3 residues: CASSDGLAGAEQFF. CDR3 bases: TGTGCCAGCAGCGATGGACTAGCGGGAGCTGAGCAGTTCTTC. Using reference TRBV5-4 and TRBJ2-1 for the parts outside the CDR3, the full variable domain is ETGVTQSPTHLIKTRGQQVTLRCSSQSGHNTVSWYQQALGQGPQFIFQYYREEENGRGNFPPRFSGLQFPNYSSELNVNALELDDSALYLCASSDGLAGAEQFFGPGTRLTVL.

This clone was recorded once. V usage is TRBV6-6 and J usage is TRBJ1-5, with D possibly being TRBD1 (5 bases). This CDR3 is built from 14 residues. From germline, CDR1 is MNHNY and CDR2 SVGAGI (reference sequence). Deletions cut 6 bases from V and 6 bases from J, with 15 bases between. CDR3 bases: TGTGCCAGCAGCCAGACGGGGGTCTTTCAGCCCCAGCATTTT. It specifies CASSQTGVFQPQHF.

This chain links TRBV10-2 with TRBJ1-1; D may be TRBD1 (5 bases). From germline, CDR1 is WSHSY and CDR2 SAAADI. This CDR3 comprises 16 residues. The V and J ends lost 4 bases and 1 base respectively, with 16 bases between them. The CDR3 bases are TGCGCCAGCAGTGGGATTGACAGATCGCAGAACACTGAAGCTTTCTTT. Its protein is CASSGIDRSQNTEAFF.